Presented here are 8 T cell receptor beta chains from one specimen sequenced in a study of cytomegalovirus exposure and HLA in healthy donors. Both 60 Vbeta primers and 13 Jbeta primers went into the PCR. Assay: immunoSEQ multiplex PCR; the TCRdb copy retains only in-frame clones and omits some. The sample comprises roughly 130,000 clones, around 80% of which are singletons, and around 0.92% rests with the top ten. The source material was PBMCs. The receptors stem from a human donor in good health.

The CDR3, as DNA: TGTGCCAGCTCACCACGACTAGCGGGGTCCACAGATACGCAGTATTTT. Translated: CASSPRLAGSTDTQYF. The chain recombines TRBV18 with TRBJ2-3; 11 bases match TRBD2. Germline values: CDR1 KGHSH, CDR2 LQKENI. The CDR3 is 16 residues long. Unmatched junction bases numbered 2, after V lost 1 base and J lost 2 bases.

This chain uses TRBV2 with TRBJ2-3; 11 nucleotides align to TRBD2. This CDR3 has 20 residues. Germline assignment: CDR1 SNHLY and CDR2 FYNNEI. With 5 bases clipped from V and 2 bases from J, the junction kept 18 bases outside the gene matches. CDR3 nucleotides: TGTGCCAGCAGTCCTTCCGCCCTGGGGGTAGCGGGGGGGTCCACAGATACGCAGTATTTT. Amino acid sequence: CASSPSALGVAGGSTDTQYF.

This clone was found a few times. This sequence joins TRBV6-6 and TRBJ2-3; TRBD2 aligns across 8 bases. V shed 0 bases and J 3 bases; nucleotides not matched to a gene: 2. The CDR3 sequence is 15 residues long. Germline values: CDR1 MNHNY, CDR2 SVGAGI (reference sequence). This chain's CDR3 is CASSYSGGVTDTQYF. CDR3 DNA sequence: TGTGCCAGCAGTTACTCCGGGGGGGTAACAGATACGCAGTATTTT.

The chain joins TRBV5-8 to TRBJ1-5; D gene uncertain. The length of the CDR3 is 16 residues. Per germline, CDR1 SGHTS and CDR2 YDEGEE. The V and J ends lost 4 bases and 0 bases respectively, with 14 bases between them. The CDR3 here is CASSALRVGSNQPQHF. CDR3 DNA sequence: TGTGCCAGCAGCGCCCTACGGGTTGGTAGCAATCAGCCCCAGCATTTT.

The chain combines TRBV19 with TRBJ1-1; D is perhaps TRBD1 (6 bases). The CDR3 is 14 residues long. Trimming took 4 bases from V and 0 from J, leaving 9 bases between them. Germline CDR1 and CDR2: LNHDA and SQIVND (reference sequence). The CDR3 loop reads CASSTGTMNTEAFF. The CDR3 bases are TGTGCCAGTAGTACCGGGACAATGAACACTGAAGCTTTCTTT. Full variable domain (missing parts from reference TRBV19 and TRBJ1-1): DGGITQSPKYLFRKEGQNVTLSCEQNLNHDAMYWYRQDPGQGLRLIYYSQIVNDFQKGDIAEGYSVSREKKESFPLTVTSAQKNPTAFYLCASSTGTMNTEAFFGQGTRLTVV.

The DNA for the CDR3 is TGTGCCAGCAGTTACTTACTTGAAACCGAAGCTGAAGCTTTCTTT. Encoded protein: CASSYLLETEAEAFF. The V gene is TRBV6-5, the J gene TRBJ1-1; D ambiguous. This CDR3 contains 15 residues. Trimming shortened V by 1 base and J by 6 bases, and 15 bases separated the two germline ends. Germline V CDR1 and CDR2: MNHEY, SVGAGI.

The CDR3 region is CASSFNGLNYEQYF. The CDR3 coding sequence is TGTGCCAGCAGCTTTAATGGACTAAACTACGAGCAGTACTTC. This chain links TRBV5-5 with TRBJ2-7, with D possibly matching TRBD2 (6 bases). V was cut by 2 bases and J by 3 bases, with 12 bases left in between. This CDR3 region has 14 residues. Germline V CDR1 and CDR2: SGHKS, YYEKEE (reference sequence).

The chain joins TRBV6-5 to TRBJ1-4; D gene unclear. The ends were cut back, 6 bases at V and 8 bases at J, with 16 bases in the middle. Germline assignment: CDR1 MNHEY and CDR2 SVGAGI. The CDR3 totals 14 residues. The CDR3 region has the DNA TGTGCCAGCAGGTCGCCCATGCGGGGAGAAAAACTGTTTTTT. As protein: CASRSPMRGEKLFF.